This T cell receptor beta chain was observed in a study of CD8+CD57+ T cells in acquired aplastic anemia. Both TCR beta VDJ combination and CDR3 sequence profiling were carried out. Genomic DNA was the template for this profiling. TCRdb recomputed calls from the reads with MiXCR, one row per CDR3 protein. The sample records about 150,000 distinct CDR3 sequences, less than 50% being singletons. CD8+CD57+ cell expansion, shown by flow cytometry, had occurred in the patients selected for sequencing. This CDR3 contains 15 residues. J was trimmed by 5 bases and V by 5 bases; bases with no gene match: 9. Germline V gene lookup returns CDR1 LNHDA and CDR2 SQIVND (reference sequence).

This clonotype was sampled from a human donor with aplastic anemia. This rearrangement joins TRBV19 to TRBJ1-3, with TRBD1 matching over 7 bases. The sample was sorted CD4+, CD8+, or CD8+CD57+ T cells (not recorded which) from PBMCs. CDR3 coding DNA: TGTGCCAGTAGTGCCCAAGGGGGCTTTCGAAACACCATATATTTT. Protein sequence: CASSAQGGFRNTIYF. The full variable domain, rest sourced from reference TRBV19 and TRBJ1-3, is DGGITQSPKYLFRKEGQNVTLSCEQNLNHDAMYWYRQDPGQGLRLIYYSQIVNDFQKGDIAEGYSVSREKKESFPLTVTSAQKNPTAFYLCASSAQGGFRNTIYFGEGSWLTVV.